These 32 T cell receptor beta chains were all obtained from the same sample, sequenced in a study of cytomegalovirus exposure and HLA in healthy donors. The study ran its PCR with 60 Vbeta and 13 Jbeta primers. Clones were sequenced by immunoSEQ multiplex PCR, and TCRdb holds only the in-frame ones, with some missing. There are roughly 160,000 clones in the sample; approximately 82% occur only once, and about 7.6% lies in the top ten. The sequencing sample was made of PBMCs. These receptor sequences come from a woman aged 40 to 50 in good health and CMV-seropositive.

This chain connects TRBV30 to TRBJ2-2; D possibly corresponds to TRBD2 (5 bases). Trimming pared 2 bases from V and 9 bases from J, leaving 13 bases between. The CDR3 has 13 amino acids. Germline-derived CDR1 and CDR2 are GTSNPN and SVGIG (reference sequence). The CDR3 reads CAWSPALARELFF. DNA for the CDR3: TGTGCCTGGAGTCCGGCCCTAGCTAGGGAGCTGTTTTTT.

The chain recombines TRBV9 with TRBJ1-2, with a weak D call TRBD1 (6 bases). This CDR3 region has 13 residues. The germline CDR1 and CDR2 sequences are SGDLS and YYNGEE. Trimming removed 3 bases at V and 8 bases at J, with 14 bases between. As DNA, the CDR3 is TGTGCCAGCAGCGCAACCTCAGGGGAGGGCTACACCTTC. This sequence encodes CASSATSGEGYTF.

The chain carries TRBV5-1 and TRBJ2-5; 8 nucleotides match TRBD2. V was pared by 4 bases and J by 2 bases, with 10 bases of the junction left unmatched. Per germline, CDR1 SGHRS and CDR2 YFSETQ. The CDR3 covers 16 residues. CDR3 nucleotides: TGCGCCAGCAGCCCGGGGAGCGGGGGCCTACAAGAGACCCAGTACTTC. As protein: CASSPGSGGLQETQYF. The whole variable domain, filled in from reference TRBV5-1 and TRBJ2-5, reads KAGVTQTPRYLIKTRGQQVTLSCSPISGHRSVSWYQQTPGQGLQFLFEYFSETQRNKGNFPGRFSGRQFSNSRSEMNVSTLELGDSALYLCASSPGSGGLQETQYFGPGTRLLVL.

The CDR3 DNA reads TGTGCCAGCAGAGGAGACTTCTCAACCCACGAGCAGTACTTC. This encodes CASRGDFSTHEQYF. The rearrangement links TRBV5-4 to TRBJ2-7; D not resolved. This CDR3 has 14 residues. CDR1 SGHNT and CDR2 YYREEE come from the germline V gene (reference sequence). The V end was cut by 5 bases, the J end by 5 bases, with 17 bases between. Drawing the rest from reference TRBV5-4 and TRBJ2-7, the complete variable domain is ETGVTQSPTHLIKTRGQQVTLRCSSQSGHNTVSWYQQALGQGPQFIFQYYREEENGRGNFPPRFSGLQFPNYSSELNVNALELDDSALYLCASRGDFSTHEQYFGPGTRLTVT.

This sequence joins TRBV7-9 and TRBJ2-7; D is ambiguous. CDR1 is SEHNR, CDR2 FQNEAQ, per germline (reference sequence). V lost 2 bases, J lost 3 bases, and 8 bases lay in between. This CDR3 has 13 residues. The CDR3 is CASSLSTNYEQYF. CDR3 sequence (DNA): TGTGCCAGCAGCTTATCGACAAACTACGAGCAGTACTTC.

The CDR3 DNA reads TGCAGCGTTGAAGGGGAACAAGGGACTAGCGGGATAATTGTAGAGACCCAGTACTTC. This sequence encodes CSVEGEQGTSGIIVETQYF. This sequence joins TRBV29-1 and TRBJ2-5; 13 positions agree with TRBD2. Germline CDR1 reads SQVTM; CDR2 reads ANQGSEA. J lost 4 bases, V lost 1 base, and 15 bases had no gene match. The CDR3 sequence is 19 residues long.

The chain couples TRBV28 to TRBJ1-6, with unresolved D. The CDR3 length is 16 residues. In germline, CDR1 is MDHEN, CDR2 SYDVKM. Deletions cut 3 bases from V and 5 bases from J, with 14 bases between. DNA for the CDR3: TGTGCCAGCAGTTTTCCCGGACTCAGGAATAATTCACCCCTCCACTTT. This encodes CASSFPGLRNNSPLHF.

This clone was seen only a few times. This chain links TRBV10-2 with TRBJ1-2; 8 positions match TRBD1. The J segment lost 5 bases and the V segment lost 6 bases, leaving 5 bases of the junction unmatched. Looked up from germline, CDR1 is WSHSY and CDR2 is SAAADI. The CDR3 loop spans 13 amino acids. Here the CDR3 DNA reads TGCGCCAGCAGGGGACAGGCGGTTTATGGCTACACCTTC. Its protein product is CASRGQAVYGYTF.

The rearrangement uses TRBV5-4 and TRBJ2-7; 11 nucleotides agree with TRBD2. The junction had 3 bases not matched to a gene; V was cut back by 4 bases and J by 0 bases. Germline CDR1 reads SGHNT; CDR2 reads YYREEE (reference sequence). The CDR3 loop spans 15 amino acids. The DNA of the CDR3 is TGTGCCAGCAGCGTCGGGACTAGCGGCTCCTACGAGCAGTACTTC. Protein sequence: CASSVGTSGSYEQYF.

CDR3 DNA sequence: TGTGCCAGCAGCCGACTAGCGGGAGTGCGCAATGAGCAGTTCTTC. Amino acids: CASSRLAGVRNEQFF. V usage is TRBV6-5 and J usage is TRBJ2-1; TRBD2 agrees at 12 bases. The CDR3 sequence is 15 residues long. Losses at the gene ends were 6 bases for V and 6 bases for J; bases not matched to a gene: 6. Germline CDR1 is MNHEY and CDR2 is SVGAGI.

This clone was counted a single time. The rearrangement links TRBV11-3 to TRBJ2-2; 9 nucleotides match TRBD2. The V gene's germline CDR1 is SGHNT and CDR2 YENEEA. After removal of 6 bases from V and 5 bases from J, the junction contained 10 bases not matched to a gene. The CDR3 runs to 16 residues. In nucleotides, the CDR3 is TGTGCCAGCAGTCGGGGTAGCGGGAGAGAAACCGGGGAGCTGTTTTTT. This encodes CASSRGSGRETGELFF. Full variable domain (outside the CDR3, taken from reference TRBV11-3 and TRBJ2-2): EAGVVQSPRYKIIEKKQPVAFWCNPISGHNTLYWYLQNLGQGPELLIRYENEEAVDDSQLPKDRFSAERLKGVDSTLKIQPAELGDSAVYLCASSRGSGRETGELFFGEGSRLTVL.

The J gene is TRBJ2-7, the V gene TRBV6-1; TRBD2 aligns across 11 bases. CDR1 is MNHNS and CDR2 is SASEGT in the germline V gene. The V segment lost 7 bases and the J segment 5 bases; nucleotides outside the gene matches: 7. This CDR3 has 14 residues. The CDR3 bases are TGTGCCAGCAACTTAGCGGGAGGGCCAGACGAGCAGTACTTC. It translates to CASNLAGGPDEQYF.

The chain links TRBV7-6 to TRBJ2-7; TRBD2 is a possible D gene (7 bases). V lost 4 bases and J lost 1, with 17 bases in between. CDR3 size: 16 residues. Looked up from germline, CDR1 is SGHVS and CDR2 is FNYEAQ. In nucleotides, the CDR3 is TGTGCCAGCAGCTCGCGGAGGGGAGGGGGTTCCTACGAGCAGTACTTC. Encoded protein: CASSSRRGGGSYEQYF.

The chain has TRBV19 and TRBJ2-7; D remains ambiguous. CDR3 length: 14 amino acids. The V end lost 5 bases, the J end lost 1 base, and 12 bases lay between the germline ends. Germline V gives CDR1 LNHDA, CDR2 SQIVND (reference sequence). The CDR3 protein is CASSPNLGSYEQYF. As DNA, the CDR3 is TGTGCCAGTAGTCCCAACCTCGGTTCCTACGAGCAGTACTTC.

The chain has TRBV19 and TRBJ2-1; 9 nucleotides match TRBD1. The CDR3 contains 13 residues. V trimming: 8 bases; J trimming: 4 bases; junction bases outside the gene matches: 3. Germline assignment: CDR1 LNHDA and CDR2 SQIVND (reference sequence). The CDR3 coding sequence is TGTGCCAGTGGACAGGGGAGTTACAATGAGCAGTTCTTC. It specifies CASGQGSYNEQFF.

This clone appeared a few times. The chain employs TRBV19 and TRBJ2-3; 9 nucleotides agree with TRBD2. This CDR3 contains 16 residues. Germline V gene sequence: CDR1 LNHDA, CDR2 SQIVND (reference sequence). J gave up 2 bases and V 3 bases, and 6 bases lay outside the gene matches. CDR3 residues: CASSIRAGGLTDTQYF. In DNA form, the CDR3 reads TGTGCCAGTAGTATTCGAGCGGGAGGACTCACAGATACGCAGTATTTT.

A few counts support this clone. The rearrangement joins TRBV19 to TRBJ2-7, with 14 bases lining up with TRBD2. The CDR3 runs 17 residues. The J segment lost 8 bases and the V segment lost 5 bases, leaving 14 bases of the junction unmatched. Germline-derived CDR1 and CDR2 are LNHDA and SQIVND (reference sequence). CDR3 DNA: TGTGCCAGTAGTTCGGCGGGACTAGCGGGAGAAACTACGAAGCAGTACTTC. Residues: CASSSAGLAGETTKQYF.

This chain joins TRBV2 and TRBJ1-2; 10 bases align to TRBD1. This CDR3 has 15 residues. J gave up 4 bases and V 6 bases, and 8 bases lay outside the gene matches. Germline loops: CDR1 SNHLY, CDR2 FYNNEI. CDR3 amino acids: CASSGLDRGPYGYTF. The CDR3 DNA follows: TGTGCCAGCAGCGGACTAGACAGGGGGCCCTATGGCTACACCTTC. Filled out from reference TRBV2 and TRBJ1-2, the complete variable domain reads EPEVTQTPSHQVTQMGQEVILRCVPISNHLYFYWYRQILGQKVEFLVSFYNNEISEKSEIFDDQFSVERPDGSNFTLKIRSTKLEDSAMYFCASSGLDRGPYGYTFGSGTRLTVV.

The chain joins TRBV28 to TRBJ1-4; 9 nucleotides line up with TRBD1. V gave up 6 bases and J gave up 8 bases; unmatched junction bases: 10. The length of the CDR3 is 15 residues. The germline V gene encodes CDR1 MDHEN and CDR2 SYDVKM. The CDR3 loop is CASRSGTGYDEKLFF. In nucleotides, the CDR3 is TGTGCCAGCAGATCCGGGACAGGGTATGACGAAAAACTGTTTTTT. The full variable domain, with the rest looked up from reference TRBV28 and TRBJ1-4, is DVKVTQSSRYLVKRTGEKVFLECVQDMDHENMFWYRQDPGLGLRLIYFSYDVKMKEKGDIPEGYSVSREKKERFSLILESASTNQTSMYLCASRSGTGYDEKLFFGSGTQLSVL.

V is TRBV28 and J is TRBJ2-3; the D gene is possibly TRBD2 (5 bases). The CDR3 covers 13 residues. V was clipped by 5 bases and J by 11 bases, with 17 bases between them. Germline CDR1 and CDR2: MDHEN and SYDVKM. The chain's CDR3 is CASSQPTRREQYF. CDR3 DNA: TGTGCCAGCAGTCAACCGACACGCCGGGAGCAGTATTTT.

CDR3: CASRPTSDEQYF. CDR3 sequence (DNA): TGTGCCAGCAGGCCGACTAGCGACGAGCAGTACTTC. The chain joins TRBV11-2 to TRBJ2-7, with 8 bases aligning to TRBD2. Germline V gene lookup returns CDR1 SGHAT and CDR2 FQNNGV. The CDR3 is 12 amino acids. The J segment lost 5 bases and the V segment lost 6 bases, leaving 3 bases of the junction unmatched.

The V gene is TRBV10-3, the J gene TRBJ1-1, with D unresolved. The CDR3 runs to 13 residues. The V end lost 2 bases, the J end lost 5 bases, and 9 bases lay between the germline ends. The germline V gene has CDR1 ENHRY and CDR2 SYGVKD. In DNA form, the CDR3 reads TGTGCCATCAGTGAGATCAGTACAACTGAAGCTTTCTTT. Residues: CAISEISTTEAFF.

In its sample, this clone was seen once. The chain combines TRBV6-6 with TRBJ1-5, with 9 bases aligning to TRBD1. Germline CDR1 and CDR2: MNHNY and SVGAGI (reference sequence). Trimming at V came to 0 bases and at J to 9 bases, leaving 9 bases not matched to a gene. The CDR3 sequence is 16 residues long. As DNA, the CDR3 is TGTGCCAGCAGTTACTCAGGGGACAGGGAAGGGCCGCCCCAGCATTTT. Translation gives CASSYSGDREGPPQHF.

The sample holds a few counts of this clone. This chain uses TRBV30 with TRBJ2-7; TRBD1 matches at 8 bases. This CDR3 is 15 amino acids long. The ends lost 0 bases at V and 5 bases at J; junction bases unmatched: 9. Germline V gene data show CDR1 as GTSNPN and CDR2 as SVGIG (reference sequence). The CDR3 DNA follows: TGTGCCTGGAGTGTACGTAGGGGGACAGGTAACGAGCAGTACTTC. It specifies CAWSVRRGTGNEQYF.

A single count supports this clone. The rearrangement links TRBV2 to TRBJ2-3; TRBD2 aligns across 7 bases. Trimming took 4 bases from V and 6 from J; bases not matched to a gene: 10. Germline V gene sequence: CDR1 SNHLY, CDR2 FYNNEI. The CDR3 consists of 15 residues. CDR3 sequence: CASSGEGARGDTQYF. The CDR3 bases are TGTGCCAGCAGTGGGGAGGGCGCCCGAGGGGATACGCAGTATTTT.

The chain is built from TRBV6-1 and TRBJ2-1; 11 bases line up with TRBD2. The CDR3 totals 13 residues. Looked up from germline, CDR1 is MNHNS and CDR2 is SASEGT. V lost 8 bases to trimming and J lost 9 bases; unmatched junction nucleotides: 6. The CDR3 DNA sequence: TGTGCCAGCGGAACTAGCGGGAGTATTGAGCAGTTCTTC. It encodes CASGTSGSIEQFF.

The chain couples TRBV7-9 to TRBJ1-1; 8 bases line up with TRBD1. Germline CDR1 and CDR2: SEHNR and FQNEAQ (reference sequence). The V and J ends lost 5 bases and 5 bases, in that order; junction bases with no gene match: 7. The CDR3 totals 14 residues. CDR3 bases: TGTGCCAGCAGCCCAGACAGGGGCGGGACTGAAGCTTTCTTT. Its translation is CASSPDRGGTEAFF. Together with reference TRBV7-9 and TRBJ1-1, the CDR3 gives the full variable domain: DTGVSQNPRHKITKRGQNVTFRCDPISEHNRLYWYRQTLGQGPEFLTYFQNEAQLEKSRLLSDRFSAERPKGSFSTLEIQRTEQGDSAMYLCASSPDRGGTEAFFGQGTRLTVV.

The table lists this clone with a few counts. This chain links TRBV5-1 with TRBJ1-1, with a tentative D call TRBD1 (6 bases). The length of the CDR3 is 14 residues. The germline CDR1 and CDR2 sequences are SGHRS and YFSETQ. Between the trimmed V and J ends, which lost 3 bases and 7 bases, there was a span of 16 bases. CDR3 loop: CASSSRQASIEAFF. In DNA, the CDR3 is TGCGCCAGCAGCTCAAGACAGGCCTCCATTGAAGCTTTCTTT.

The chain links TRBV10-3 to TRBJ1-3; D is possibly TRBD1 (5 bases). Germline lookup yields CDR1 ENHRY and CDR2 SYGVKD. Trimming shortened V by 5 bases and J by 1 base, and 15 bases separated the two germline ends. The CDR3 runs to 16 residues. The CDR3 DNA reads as TGTGCCATCAGTTTTGACTCCTCAGGGTCTGGAAACACCATATATTTT. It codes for CAISFDSSGSGNTIYF.

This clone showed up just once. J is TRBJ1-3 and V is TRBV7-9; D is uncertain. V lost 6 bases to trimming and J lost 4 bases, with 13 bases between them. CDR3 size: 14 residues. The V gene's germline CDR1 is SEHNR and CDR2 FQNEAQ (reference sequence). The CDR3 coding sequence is TGTGCCAGCAGTTGGTCCTTCAGGGGAAACACCATATATTTT. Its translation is CASSWSFRGNTIYF.

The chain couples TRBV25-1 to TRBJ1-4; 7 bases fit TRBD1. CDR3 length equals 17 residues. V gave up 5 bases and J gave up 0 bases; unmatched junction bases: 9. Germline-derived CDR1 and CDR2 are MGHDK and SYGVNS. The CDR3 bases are TGTGCCAGCAGTATGAGGGGGCTTCGGGCAACTAATGAAAAACTGTTTTTT. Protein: CASSMRGLRATNEKLFF.

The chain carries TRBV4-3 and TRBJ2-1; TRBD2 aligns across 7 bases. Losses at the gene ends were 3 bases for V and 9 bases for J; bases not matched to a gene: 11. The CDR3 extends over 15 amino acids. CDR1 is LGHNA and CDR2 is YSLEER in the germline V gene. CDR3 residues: CASSQGVTREGEQFF. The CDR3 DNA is TGCGCCAGCAGCCAGGGCGTTACAAGGGAGGGTGAGCAGTTCTTC.